This T cell receptor beta chain was captured by sequencing in a study of cytomegalovirus exposure and HLA in healthy donors. Points on this clone: Its cognate antigen is unknown.

Study-wide points: Among CMV-associated TCR beta chains, most appeared HLA-restricted in a later analysis.

Per the germline V gene, CDR1 is MGHDK and CDR2 is SYGVNS. V gave up 5 bases and J gave up 8 bases; unmatched junction bases: 0. The CDR3 sequence is 11 residues long. Amplification used 60 Vbeta primers and 13 Jbeta primers. Assay: immunoSEQ multiplex PCR; the TCRdb copy retains only in-frame clones and omits some. This sample has roughly 100,000 clones; more than 70% occur once, and the top ten carry around a tenth. Regarding donors, all were healthy bone marrow donors. What was sequenced was PBMCs. The J gene is TRBJ2-1, the V gene TRBV25-1; TRBD1 matches 7 bases. This clonotype originated in a male donor in good health and CMV-seropositive. In nucleotides, the CDR3 is TGTGCCAGCAGTACAGGGGATGAGCAGTTCTTC. It translates to CASSTGDEQFF.